The 25 T cell receptor beta chains below were found in one sample sequenced in a study of blood T cell repertoires in COVID-19 (dated by TCRdb to about 2020). Libraries came from the immunoSEQ multiplex PCR assay. Held by TCRdb, this immuneACCESS table contains in-frame sequences only and omits some clones. Under half of the omission traces to an unresolved V gene where checked; the cause of the rest is unknown. This sample holds 240,000 or so clones; about 88% were observed only once. The ten largest clones add up to 0.99% of the sample. Material for sequencing was peripheral blood. The receptors come from a woman aged 40 to 49 who had recovered from COVID-19.

The chain carries TRBV19 and TRBJ2-1, with TRBD1 matching 9 bases. The germline V gene has CDR1 LNHDA and CDR2 SQIVND (reference sequence). The V segment lost 1 base and the J segment 4 bases; nucleotides outside the gene matches: 5. This CDR3 spans 16 amino acids. The CDR3 loop reads CASSIVAGTGYNEQFF. Here the CDR3 DNA reads TGTGCCAGTAGTATAGTCGCCGGGACAGGGTACAATGAGCAGTTCTTC.

This chain joins TRBV20-1 and TRBJ1-1; weak D call: TRBD1 (5 bases). Germline V CDR1 and CDR2: DFQATT, SNEGSKA (reference sequence). The CDR3 has 11 amino acids. V lost 6 bases and J lost 11, with 16 bases in between. CDR3 amino acids: CSASTGRGAFF. CDR3 DNA: TGCAGTGCCTCGACGGGACGGGGGGCTTTCTTT.

The rearrangement links TRBV7-9 to TRBJ2-5; unclear D gene. The CDR3 spans 13 residues. Looked up from germline, CDR1 is SEHNR and CDR2 is FQNEAQ (reference sequence). The ends were cut back, 1 base at V and 10 bases at J, with 13 bases in the middle. The CDR3 DNA reads TGTGCCAGCAGCTTAGGTTCGGGTTTGAGCCAGTACTTC. Amino acid sequence: CASSLGSGLSQYF.

This clone appeared a few times. V and J are TRBV7-9 and TRBJ2-2, with D maybe TRBD2 (6 bases). The CDR3 runs to 13 residues. Germline V gene sequence: CDR1 SEHNR, CDR2 FQNEAQ (reference sequence). V gave up 5 bases and J gave up 6 bases, with 10 bases separating them. Here the CDR3 reads CASSRREAGELFF. In DNA form, the CDR3 reads TGTGCCAGCAGCCGAAGGGAGGCCGGGGAGCTGTTTTTT.

This clone was seen a handful of times. This chain links TRBV27 with TRBJ1-1; 9 bases agree with TRBD1. CDR1 and CDR2 (germline): MNHEY, SMNVEV (reference sequence). The CDR3 sequence is 17 residues long. Trimming removed 4 bases from V and 0 bases from J; junction bases left unmatched: 9. CDR3 sequence (DNA): TGTGCCAGCAGTTCCCACGGACAGGGGTCCATGAACACTGAAGCTTTCTTT. It is translated as CASSSHGQGSMNTEAFF.

The rearrangement joins TRBV9 to TRBJ1-3; D gene unclear. Trimming removed 1 base from V and 0 bases from J, with 8 bases in between. The germline V gene has CDR1 SGDLS and CDR2 YYNGEE. CDR3 size: 15 residues. The CDR3 sequence is CASSVSSLSGNTIYF. The CDR3 region has the DNA TGTGCCAGCAGCGTATCTTCCCTCTCTGGAAACACCATATATTTT. Looking up the rest from reference TRBV9 and TRBJ1-3 gives the full variable domain: DSGVTQTPKHLITATGQRVTLRCSPRSGDLSVYWYQQSLDQGLQFLIQYYNGEERAKGNILERFSAQQFPDLHSELNLSSLELGDSALYFCASSVSSLSGNTIYFGEGSWLTVV.

The chain carries TRBV7-3 and TRBJ2-7; D may be TRBD2 (5 bases). CDR3 length: 13 amino acids. Germline V gene data show CDR1 as SGHTA and CDR2 as FQGTGA. The ends were cut back, 5 bases at V and 3 bases at J, with 11 bases in the middle. This CDR3 reads CASSASRGYEQYF. The CDR3 DNA follows: TGTGCCAGCAGCGCCTCCCGGGGCTACGAGCAGTACTTC.

The V call is TRBV29-1, the J call TRBJ1-2, with D possibly being TRBD1 (5 bases). This CDR3 contains 14 residues. Germline V lookup: CDR1 SQVTM, CDR2 ANQGSEA. With 3 bases removed from V and 6 bases from J, the gap between germline ends came to 17 bases. CDR3 in amino acids: CSVDPRGGSHGYTF. The CDR3 region has the DNA TGCAGCGTTGACCCCCGGGGGGGTTCCCATGGCTACACCTTC.

The chain has TRBV24-1 and TRBJ1-5, with D unclear. Trimming took off 4 bases at V and 0 bases at J, with 9 bases between the two ends. Looked up from germline, CDR1 is KGHDR and CDR2 is SFDVKD. The CDR3 spans 15 residues. The CDR3, as DNA: TGTGCCACCAGTGACCGACAAGGTAGCAATCAGCCCCAGCATTTT. Its translation: CATSDRQGSNQPQHF.

This chain joins TRBV5-1 and TRBJ1-2; TRBD1 is a possible D gene (6 bases). Germline V gives CDR1 SGHRS, CDR2 YFSETQ. This CDR3 comprises 13 residues. Between the trimmed V and J ends, which lost 6 bases and 2 bases, there was a span of 11 bases. As DNA, the CDR3 is TGCGCCAGCACCCCCACAGGGAACTATGGCTACACCTTC. Protein sequence: CASTPTGNYGYTF.

This clone has only one observation. The chain has TRBV6-6 and TRBJ1-3; tentative D call: TRBD1 (5 bases). The CDR3 is made up of 14 amino acids. V shed 6 bases and J shed 2 bases, with 11 bases lying between them. CDR1 MNHNY and CDR2 SVGAGI come from the germline V gene (reference sequence). CDR3 sequence: CASRPGGTGNTIYF. CDR3 DNA sequence: TGTGCCAGCAGACCCGGGGGTACTGGAAACACCATATATTTT.

This chain joins TRBV11-2 and TRBJ2-1; 7 bases agree with TRBD2. The junction had 9 bases not matched to a gene; V was cut back by 6 bases and J by 4 bases. The germline gives CDR1 SGHAT, CDR2 FQNNGV. The CDR3 sequence is 15 residues long. The CDR3 loop is CASRASRGVYNEQFF. CDR3 nucleotides: TGTGCCAGCAGGGCCAGCCGGGGGGTATACAATGAGCAGTTCTTC. Together with reference TRBV11-2 and TRBJ2-1, the CDR3 gives the full variable domain: EAGVAQSPRYKIIEKRQSVAFWCNPISGHATLYWYQQILGQGPKLLIQFQNNGVVDDSQLPKDRFSAERLKGVDSTLKIQPAKLEDSAVYLCASRASRGVYNEQFFGPGTRLTVL.

The chain combines TRBV10-3 with TRBJ2-7, with unresolved D. Germline-derived CDR1 and CDR2 are ENHRY and SYGVKD. The germline V and J ends were trimmed by 6 bases and 7 bases, with 10 bases remaining between them. The CDR3 extends over 11 amino acids. The CDR3 coding sequence is TGTGCCATCAGCCCCGGGTGGGAGCAGTACTTC. It encodes CAISPGWEQYF.

This clone was seen a handful of times. The rearrangement links TRBV7-2 to TRBJ2-7; 9 bases fit TRBD1. The CDR3 spans 14 residues. With 5 bases clipped from V and 9 bases from J, the junction kept 11 bases outside the gene matches. The V gene's germline CDR1 is SGHTA and CDR2 FQGNSA. CDR3 residues: CASSAGTGYPSQYF. The CDR3, as DNA: TGTGCCAGCAGCGCCGGGACAGGGTATCCCTCGCAGTACTTC.

J is TRBJ1-5 and V is TRBV19; the match to TRBD1 covers 9 bases. V lost 6 bases to trimming and J lost 0 bases; unmatched junction nucleotides: 3. Germline V gene sequence: CDR1 LNHDA, CDR2 SQIVND (reference sequence). The CDR3 sequence is 15 residues long. CDR3 residues: CASRRDRASNQPQHF. For the CDR3, the DNA is TGTGCCAGTAGACGGGACAGGGCTAGCAATCAGCCCCAGCATTTT.

The J gene is TRBJ1-2, the V gene TRBV20-1; D may be TRBD1 (5 bases). Germline assignment: CDR1 DFQATT and CDR2 SNEGSKA (reference sequence). CDR3 size: 10 residues. Trimming pared 3 bases from V and 7 bases from J, leaving 6 bases between. The CDR3 nucleotides are TGCAGTGCTAGGGACATTGGCTACACCTTC. Its translation is CSARDIGYTF.

The J gene is TRBJ2-7, the V gene TRBV3-1 (or the pseudogene TRBV3-2); 7 nucleotides match TRBD1. V shed 4 bases and J 5 bases; nucleotides not matched to a gene: 8. This CDR3 is built from 14 residues. Germline V lookup: CDR1 LGHDT, CDR2 YNNKEL (reference sequence). The CDR3 nucleotides are TGTGCCAGCAGCCCTAGGGGGCTTAAGGACGAGCAGTACTTC. Translating gives CASSPRGLKDEQYF.

The chain uses TRBV3-1 (or the pseudogene TRBV3-2) and TRBJ1-4; D might be TRBD1 (5 bases). Trimming stripped 4 bases from V and 7 bases from J, with 16 bases between. There are 15 residues in the CDR3. Looked up from germline, CDR1 is LGHDT and CDR2 is YNNKEL (reference sequence). Written as DNA, the CDR3 is TGTGCCAGCAGCCCGGGGCTTCTGGAGGGTGAAAAACTGTTTTTT. This codes for CASSPGLLEGEKLFF.

The V call is TRBV7-9, the J call TRBJ1-2; 9 bases line up with TRBD1. This CDR3 has 16 residues. Trimming took 5 bases from V and 2 from J; bases not matched to a gene: 9. Germline CDR1 reads SEHNR; CDR2 reads FQNEAQ (reference sequence). CDR3 residues: CASSPIVGQGNYGYTF. The CDR3, as DNA: TGTGCCAGCAGCCCTATCGTTGGACAGGGGAACTATGGCTACACCTTC.

This clone was picked up one time. The rearrangement uses TRBV9 and TRBJ1-1; D uncertain. There are 15 residues in the CDR3. CDR1 is SGDLS, CDR2 YYNGEE, per germline. V was cut by 4 bases and J by 0 bases, with 13 bases left in between. CDR3 in DNA: TGTGCCAGCAGCCCTCCTGGAGGCCTGAACACTGAAGCTTTCTTT. Translation gives CASSPPGGLNTEAFF.

The chain carries TRBV3-1 (or the pseudogene TRBV3-2) and TRBJ1-4, with TRBD1 as a possible D gene (5 bases). CDR1 and CDR2 from the germline V gene are LGHDT and YNNKEL (reference sequence). Trimming stripped 2 bases from V and 1 base from J, with 11 bases between. The CDR3 extends over 16 amino acids. In DNA, the CDR3 is TGTGCCAGCAGCCAACGGGGGTCGAGAACTAATGAAAAACTGTTTTTT. Translated, it gives CASSQRGSRTNEKLFF.

The rearrangement uses TRBV4-3 and TRBJ2-7; a weak D match, TRBD2 (5 bases). The CDR3 spans 16 residues. From germline, CDR1 is LGHNA and CDR2 YSLEER. Trimming shortened V by 0 bases and J by 0 bases, and 12 bases separated the two germline ends. The CDR3 reads CASSQDIPRGSYEQYF. The CDR3 DNA sequence: TGCGCCAGCAGCCAAGATATCCCCCGGGGCTCCTACGAGCAGTACTTC.

The J gene is TRBJ2-7, the V gene TRBV19; TRBD1 agrees at 11 bases. Germline V lookup: CDR1 LNHDA, CDR2 SQIVND (reference sequence). Losses at the gene ends were 8 bases for V and 2 bases for J; bases not matched to a gene: 8. There are 15 residues in the CDR3. Written as DNA, the CDR3 is TGTGCCAGTTCTACCGGGACAGGGGGTACCTACGAGCAGTACTTC. This sequence encodes CASSTGTGGTYEQYF.

The rearrangement joins TRBV6-5 to TRBJ1-1; no definite D call. The V gene lost 2 bases and the J gene lost 4 bases, with 8 bases spanning the gap. CDR3 length equals 13 residues. Germline CDR1 is MNHEY and CDR2 is SVGAGI. The CDR3 bases are TGTGCCAGCAGTTACGGCGCGGGCACTGAAGCTTTCTTT. It is translated as CASSYGAGTEAFF.

V usage is TRBV5-8 and J usage is TRBJ1-2; 10 nucleotides align to TRBD1. The V gene's germline CDR1 is SGHTS and CDR2 YDEGEE. This CDR3 is 15 amino acids long. With V trimmed by 4 bases and J by 1 base, 4 bases remained unmatched. The chain's CDR3 is CASSPRTGGNYGYTF. The CDR3 bases are TGTGCCAGCAGCCCTCGGACAGGGGGTAACTATGGCTACACCTTC.